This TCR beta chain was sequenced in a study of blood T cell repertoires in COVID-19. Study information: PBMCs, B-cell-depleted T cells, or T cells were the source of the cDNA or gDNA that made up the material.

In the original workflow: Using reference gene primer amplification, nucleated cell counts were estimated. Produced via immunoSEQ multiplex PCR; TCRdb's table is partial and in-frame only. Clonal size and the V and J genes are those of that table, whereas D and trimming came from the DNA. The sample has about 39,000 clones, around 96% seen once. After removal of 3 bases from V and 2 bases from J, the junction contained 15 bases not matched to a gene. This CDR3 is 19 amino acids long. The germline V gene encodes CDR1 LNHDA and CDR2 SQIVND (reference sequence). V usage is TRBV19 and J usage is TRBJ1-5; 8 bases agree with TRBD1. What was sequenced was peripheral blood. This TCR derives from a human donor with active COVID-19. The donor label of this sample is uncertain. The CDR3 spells CASSIGPGQGIVGNQPQHF. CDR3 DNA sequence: TGTGCCAGTAGTATCGGTCCCGGACAGGGAATTGTTGGCAATCAGCCCCAGCATTTT.